The rows below give T cell receptor beta chains drawn from one sample of a study of somatic mutations in cytotoxic T cells in rheumatoid arthritis. Clones were sequenced by immunoSEQ multiplex PCR, and TCRdb holds only the in-frame ones, with some missing. The sample yields some 14,000 clones, 60% to 75% seen once. Sequencing was performed on CD8+ T cells sorted from blood. All receptors derive from an adult with rheumatoid arthritis. The CDR3 runs from the conserved cysteine through the conserved F or W. D genes are given only for firm matches. Not all rows give a size; the values are once, few, many and, for expanded clones, a class.

>TRBV7-3|TRBJ2-7|.|TRBD2
TGTGCCAGCAGCTTATACGGGGGGGACTACGAGCAGTACTTC
CASSLYGGDYEQYF
>TRBV10-2|TRBJ2-4|.|TRBD1
TGCGCCAGCAGTGAGTCGGGGCAGGGGGTCAAAAACATTCAGTACTTC
CASSESGQGVKNIQYF
>TRBV2|TRBJ1-2|.|TRBD1
TGTGCCAGCAGTGAATACGCCGGACAGGGTTTGGGCTACACCTTC
CASSEYAGQGLGYTF
>TRBV27|TRBJ2-3|.|TRBD2
TGTGCCAGCAGTTTATCTTATCCCGCCGGACTAGCGGTGACAGATACGCAGTATTTT
CASSLSYPAGLAVTDTQYF
>TRBV13|TRBJ2-7|.|.
TGTGCCAGCAGCTTGGGGACGGCACCCTACGAGCAGTACTTC
CASSLGTAPYEQYF
>TRBV4-1|TRBJ2-1|few|.
TGCGCCAGCAGCCAAGTTGGGGGATACAATGAGCAGTTCTTC
CASSQVGGYNEQFF
>TRBV7-9|TRBJ2-3|.|.
TGTGCCAGCAGCCCAATCTTGGGGGCCGATGATACGCAGTATTTT
CASSPILGADDTQYF
>TRBV6-5|TRBJ1-3|.|.
TGTGCCAGCAGTTACGGGCTGGGTTTAGGAAACACCATATATTTT
CASSYGLGLGNTIYF
>TRBV30|TRBJ2-5|.|.
TGTGCCTGGAGTGTAGGGCAGGGTGGGGAGACCCAGTACTTC
CAWSVGQGGETQYF
>TRBV6-4|TRBJ1-3|.|.
TGTGCCAGCAGTGGGTCAGATGGGGACTTTCGCTCTGGAAACACCATATATTTT
CASSGSDGDFRSGNTIYF
>TRBV4-1|TRBJ2-1|few|.
TGCGCCAGCAGCCCGGGCCCTAGCTCCTACAATGAGCAGTTCTTC
CASSPGPSSYNEQFF
>TRBV29-1|TRBJ2-1|.|.
TGCAGCGCCACAGCCTACAATGAGCAGTTCTTC
CSATAYNEQFF
>TRBV29-1|TRBJ2-7|.|.
TGCAGCACTCGGACAAACTCCTACGAGCAGTACTTC
CSTRTNSYEQYF
>TRBV18|TRBJ2-2|.|TRBD1
TGTGCCAGCTCAAGGACAGGGGGTTACCCCGGGGAGCTGTTTTTT
CASSRTGGYPGELFF
>TRBV4-3|TRBJ2-3|few|.
TGCGCCAGCAGCCAAGATACAGGTGCTAGCACAGATACGCAGTATTTT
CASSQDTGASTDTQYF
>TRBV30|TRBJ2-2|.|TRBD2
TGTGCCTGGAGTGTACGCGGGGGTCCCGGGGAGCTGTTTTTT
CAWSVRGGPGELFF
>TRBV28|TRBJ2-7|.|TRBD1
TGTGCCAGCAGTTTAGAGCTTCGTGGACAGGGGGCTTTGTCTTCCCACGAGCAGTACTTC
CASSLELRGQGALSSHEQYF
>TRBV2|TRBJ1-1|.|.
TGTGCCTCCCGGGAGTGGGGCGAGAGGAATGAAGCTTTCTTT
CASREWGERNEAFF
>TRBV7-9|TRBJ1-2|.|.
TGTGCCAGCAAAGGGGGAACAAGTGGCTACACCTTC
CASKGGTSGYTF
>TRBV7-2|TRBJ1-1|.|TRBD1
TGTGCCAGCAGCCCCGGACAGGGTTATGCGAACACTGAAGCTTTCTTT
CASSPGQGYANTEAFF
>TRBV29-1|TRBJ2-5|.|TRBD1
TGCAGCGTTGCGGGGGGACAGGGCGGGTACTGGGAGACCCAGTACTTC
CSVAGGQGGYWETQYF
>TRBV7-9|TRBJ1-1|once|.
TGTGCCAGCAGACCCAACACTGAAGCTTTCTTT
CASRPNTEAFF
>TRBV19|TRBJ1-2|.|.
TGTGCCAGTAGCCTGACAGTCCTTAGGGGCTACACCTTC
CASSLTVLRGYTF
>TRBV19|TRBJ2-1|.|TRBD2
TGTGCCAGTAGTACCGGGACTAGCGGGGGGGACAATGAGCAGTTCTTC
CASSTGTSGGDNEQFF
>TRBV9|TRBJ1-2|few|.
TGTGCCAGCAGCGTAGGAGGGGGGGCAGGTGGCTACACCTTC
CASSVGGGAGGYTF
>TRBV27|TRBJ2-7|large|TRBD1
TGTGCCAGCAGTCCCCTCCTAGGACAGGGGGCTGGGCAGTACTTC
CASSPLLGQGAGQYF
>TRBV28|TRBJ1-2|.|.
TGTGCCAGCAGTATAACAGGAAATTGGGGCTACACCTTC
CASSITGNWGYTF
>TRBV7-8|TRBJ2-2|few|TRBD1
TGTGCCAGCAGCTCCCCTCGACAGGGAACACACACCGGGGAGCTGTTTTTT
CASSSPRQGTHTGELFF